These T cell receptor beta chains were read from a single sample in a study of graft-versus-host responses after intestinal transplantation. These receptors have no identified antigens. Here immunoSEQ multiplex PCR was the method, and the copy in TCRdb shows in-frame clones only, minus some. The sample shows tens of thousands of clones, 92% of them seen only once. The sequences come from unstimulated CD4+ T cells sorted from spleen or lymph node cells, collected before intestinal transplant. The receptors stem from a human donor who received an intestinal transplant. Each CDR3 is given with its conserved first and last residue. The D gene is left open where the match is weak. Some rows mark clone size as missing; the rest say once, few, many or name a class of expanded clone.

J,size,V,D,DNA,CDR3
TRBJ2-3,-,TRBV19,-,TGTGCCAGTAGTATACGGACGGGAGATACGCAGTATTTT,CASSIRTGDTQYF
TRBJ1-1,-,TRBV10-3,TRBD1,TGTGCCATCAGTGAGATATCGGACAGGGGAGAAGCTTTCTTT,CAISEISDRGEAFF
TRBJ2-7,-,TRBV14,-,TGTGCCAGCAGCCCTGGACTTGGTACCTACGAGCAGTACTTC,CASSPGLGTYEQYF
TRBJ2-4,few,TRBV6-1,-,TGTGCCAGCAACGGACAGACAATAGCCAAAAACATTCAGTACTTC,CASNGQTIAKNIQYF
TRBJ2-5,once,TRBV6-5,-,TGTGCCAGCACCCCACGACAAAGTCAAGAGACCCAGTACTTC,CASTPRQSQETQYF
TRBJ1-1,few,TRBV6-5,-,TGTGCCAGCAGTTACTCGGCGGGGACCACTGAAGCTTTCTTT,CASSYSAGTTEAFF
TRBJ2-3,-,TRBV6-1,-,TGTGCCAGCAGTGAAGCTAGGCTAGTCGGTACGCAGTATTTT,CASSEARLVGTQYF
TRBJ1-2,-,TRBV4-1,-,TGCGCCAGCAGCCAAGAGCGACAGTCCTATGGCTACACCTTC,CASSQERQSYGYTF
TRBJ2-7,-,TRBV6-1,-,TGTGCCAGCACCCCAAGGGGGGAGTCTTACGAGCAGTACTTC,CASTPRGESYEQYF
TRBJ2-1,-,TRBV30,-,TGTGCCTGGAGTCGGCGGAGCTCCTACAATGAGCAGTTCTTC,CAWSRRSSYNEQFF
TRBJ2-7,-,TRBV5-8,TRBD2,TGTGCGGGCGGGAGGGGGTCGGACTACGAGCAGTACTTC,CAGGRGSDYEQYF
TRBJ1-2,-,TRBV29-1,TRBD1,TGCAGCGACGGGACAGGGACTAACTATGGCTACACCTTC,CSDGTGTNYGYTF
TRBJ2-1,-,TRBV9,-,TGTGCCAGCAGCGTAGCGGACCGCTCCTACAATGAGCAGTTCTTC,CASSVADRSYNEQFF
TRBJ2-1,-,TRBV11-3,TRBD2,TGTGCCAGCAGCTCGGGACTAGCGGTTAATGAGCAGTTCTTC,CASSSGLAVNEQFF
TRBJ2-7,once,TRBV11-2,-,TGTGCCAGCAGCTTAGGGCCCCCCCCAATCGAGCAGTACTTC,CASSLGPPPIEQYF